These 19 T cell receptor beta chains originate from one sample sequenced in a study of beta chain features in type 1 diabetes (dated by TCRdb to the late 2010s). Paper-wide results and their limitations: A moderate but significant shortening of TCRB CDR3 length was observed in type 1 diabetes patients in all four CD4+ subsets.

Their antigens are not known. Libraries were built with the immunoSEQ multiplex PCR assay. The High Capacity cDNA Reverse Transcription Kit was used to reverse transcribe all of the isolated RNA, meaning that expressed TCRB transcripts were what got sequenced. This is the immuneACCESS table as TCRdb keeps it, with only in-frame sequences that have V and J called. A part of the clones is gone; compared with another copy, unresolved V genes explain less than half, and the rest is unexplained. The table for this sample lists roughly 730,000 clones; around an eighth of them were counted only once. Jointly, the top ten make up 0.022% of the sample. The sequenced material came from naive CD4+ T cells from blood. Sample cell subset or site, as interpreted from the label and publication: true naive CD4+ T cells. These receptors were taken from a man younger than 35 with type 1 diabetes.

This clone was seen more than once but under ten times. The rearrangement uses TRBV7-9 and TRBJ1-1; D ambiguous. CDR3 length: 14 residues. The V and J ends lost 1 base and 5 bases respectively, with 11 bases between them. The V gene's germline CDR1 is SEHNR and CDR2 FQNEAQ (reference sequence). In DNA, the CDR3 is TGTGCCAGCAGCTTAGGGGTGGATGGTACTGAAGCTTTCTTT. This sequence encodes CASSLGVDGTEAFF.

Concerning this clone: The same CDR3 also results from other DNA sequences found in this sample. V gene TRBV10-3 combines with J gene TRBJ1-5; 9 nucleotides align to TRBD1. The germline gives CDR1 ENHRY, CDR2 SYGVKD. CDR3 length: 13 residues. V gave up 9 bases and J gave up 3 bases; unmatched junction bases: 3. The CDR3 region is CAIGTGNNQPQHF. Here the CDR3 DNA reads TGTGCCATTGGGACAGGGAACAATCAGCCCCAGCATTTT.

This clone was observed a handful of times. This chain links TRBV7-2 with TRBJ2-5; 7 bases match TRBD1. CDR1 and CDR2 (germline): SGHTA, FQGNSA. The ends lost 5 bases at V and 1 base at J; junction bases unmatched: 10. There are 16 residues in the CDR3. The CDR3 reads CASSRVSGQLQETQYF. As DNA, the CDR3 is TGTGCCAGCAGCCGAGTCTCGGGACAGCTCCAAGAGACCCAGTACTTC.

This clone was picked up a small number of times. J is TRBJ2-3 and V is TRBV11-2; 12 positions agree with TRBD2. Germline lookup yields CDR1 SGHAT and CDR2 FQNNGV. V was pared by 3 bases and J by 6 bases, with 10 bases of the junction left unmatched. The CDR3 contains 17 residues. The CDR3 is CASSFPKTSGGGDTQYF. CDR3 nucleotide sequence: TGTGCCAGCAGCTTCCCAAAGACTAGCGGGGGCGGGGATACGCAGTATTTT.

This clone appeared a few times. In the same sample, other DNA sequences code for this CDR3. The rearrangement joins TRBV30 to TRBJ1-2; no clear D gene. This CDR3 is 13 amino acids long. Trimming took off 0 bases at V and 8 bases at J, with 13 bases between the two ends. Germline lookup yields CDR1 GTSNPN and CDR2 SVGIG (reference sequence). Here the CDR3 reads CAWSVLTGGGYTF. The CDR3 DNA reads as TGTGCCTGGAGTGTCTTGACCGGCGGAGGCTACACCTTC. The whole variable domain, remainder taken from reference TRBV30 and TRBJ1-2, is SQTIHQWPATLVQPVGSPLSLECTVEGTSNPNLYWYRQAAGRGLQLLFYSVGIGQISSEVPQNLSASRPQDRQFILSSKKLLLSDSGFYLCAWSVLTGGGYTFGSGTRLTVV.

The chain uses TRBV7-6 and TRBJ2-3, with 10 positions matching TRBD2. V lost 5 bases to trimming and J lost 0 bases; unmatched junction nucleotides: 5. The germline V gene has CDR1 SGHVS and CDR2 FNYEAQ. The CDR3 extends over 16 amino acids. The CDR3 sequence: CASSLLAGVSTDTQYF. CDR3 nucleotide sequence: TGTGCCAGCAGCCTTCTAGCGGGGGTTAGCACAGATACGCAGTATTTT.

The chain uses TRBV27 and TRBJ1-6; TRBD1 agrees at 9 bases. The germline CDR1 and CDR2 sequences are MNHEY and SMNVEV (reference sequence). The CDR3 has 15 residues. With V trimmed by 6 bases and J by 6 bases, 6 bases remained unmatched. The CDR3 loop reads CASRGAGQGNSPLHF. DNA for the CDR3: TGTGCCAGCAGGGGCGCGGGACAGGGTAATTCACCCCTCCACTTT.

CDR3 DNA: TGTGCCAGCAGCGTAAAGGGCAGAGACTACAATGAGCAGTTCTTC. Translation gives CASSVKGRDYNEQFF. This chain links TRBV9 with TRBJ2-1; D is undetermined. The germline V and J ends were trimmed by 1 base and 3 bases, with 11 bases remaining between them. Germline V gene data show CDR1 as SGDLS and CDR2 as YYNGEE. The CDR3 spans 15 residues.

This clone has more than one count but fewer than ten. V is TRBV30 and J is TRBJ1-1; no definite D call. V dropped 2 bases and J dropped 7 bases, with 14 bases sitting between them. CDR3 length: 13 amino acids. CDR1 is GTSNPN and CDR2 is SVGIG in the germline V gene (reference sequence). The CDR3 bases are TGTGCCTGGAGTCACGGGGAGGGCGGTGAAGCTTTCTTT. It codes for CAWSHGEGGEAFF.

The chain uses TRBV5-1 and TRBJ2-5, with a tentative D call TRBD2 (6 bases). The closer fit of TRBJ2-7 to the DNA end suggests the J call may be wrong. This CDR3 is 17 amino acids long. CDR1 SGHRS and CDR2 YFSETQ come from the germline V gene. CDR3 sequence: CASSPGLGTSEPYEQYF. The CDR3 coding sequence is TGCGCCAGCAGCCCGGGACTCGGGACGTCGGAACCGTACGAGCAGTACTTC.

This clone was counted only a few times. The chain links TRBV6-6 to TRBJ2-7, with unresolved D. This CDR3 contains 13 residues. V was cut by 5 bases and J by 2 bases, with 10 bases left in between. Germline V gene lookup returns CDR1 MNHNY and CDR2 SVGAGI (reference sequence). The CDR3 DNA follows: TGTGCCAGCAGTCGTAGTTCCCCCTACGAGCAGTACTTC. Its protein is CASSRSSPYEQYF.

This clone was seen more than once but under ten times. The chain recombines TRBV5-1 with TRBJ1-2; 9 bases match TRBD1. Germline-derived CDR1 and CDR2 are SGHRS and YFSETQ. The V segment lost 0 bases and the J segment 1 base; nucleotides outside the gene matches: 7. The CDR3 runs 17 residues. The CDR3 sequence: CASSLDGQGTNNYGYTF. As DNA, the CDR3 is TGCGCCAGCAGCTTGGATGGACAGGGGACCAATAACTATGGCTACACCTTC.

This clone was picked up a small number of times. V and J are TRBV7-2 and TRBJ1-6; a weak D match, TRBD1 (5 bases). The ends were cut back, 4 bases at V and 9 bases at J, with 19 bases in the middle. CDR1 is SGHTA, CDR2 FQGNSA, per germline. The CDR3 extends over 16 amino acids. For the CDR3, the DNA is TGTGCCAGCAGCTATCAGGGCTACCCCCAAGGTTCACCCCTCCACTTT. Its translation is CASSYQGYPQGSPLHF.

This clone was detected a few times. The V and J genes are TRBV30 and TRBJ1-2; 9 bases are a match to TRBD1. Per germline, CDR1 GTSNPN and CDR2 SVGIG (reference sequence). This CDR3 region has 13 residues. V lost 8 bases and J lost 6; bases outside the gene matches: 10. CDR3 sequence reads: CARSGDRVHGYTF. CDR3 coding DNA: TGTGCCCGCTCAGGGGACAGGGTACATGGCTACACCTTC. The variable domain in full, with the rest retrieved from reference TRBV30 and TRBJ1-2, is SQTIHQWPATLVQPVGSPLSLECTVEGTSNPNLYWYRQAAGRGLQLLFYSVGIGQISSEVPQNLSASRPQDRQFILSSKKLLLSDSGFYLCARSGDRVHGYTFGSGTRLTVV.

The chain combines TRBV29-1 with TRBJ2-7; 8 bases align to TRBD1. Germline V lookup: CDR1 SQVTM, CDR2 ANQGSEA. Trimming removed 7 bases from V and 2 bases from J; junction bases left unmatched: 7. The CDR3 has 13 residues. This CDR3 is CSARTGLTYEQYF. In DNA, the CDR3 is TGCAGCGCCCGGACAGGGTTGACCTACGAGCAGTACTTC.

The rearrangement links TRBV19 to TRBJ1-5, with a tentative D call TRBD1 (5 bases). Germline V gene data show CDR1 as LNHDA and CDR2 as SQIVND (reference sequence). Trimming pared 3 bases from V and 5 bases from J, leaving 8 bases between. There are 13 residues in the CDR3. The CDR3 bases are TGTGCCAGTAGTATCCAGGGACATCAGCCCCAGCATTTT. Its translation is CASSIQGHQPQHF. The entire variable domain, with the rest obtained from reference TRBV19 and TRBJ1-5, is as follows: DGGITQSPKYLFRKEGQNVTLSCEQNLNHDAMYWYRQDPGQGLRLIYYSQIVNDFQKGDIAEGYSVSREKKESFPLTVTSAQKNPTAFYLCASSIQGHQPQHFGDGTRLSIL.

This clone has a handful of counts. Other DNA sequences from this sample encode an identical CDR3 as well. Written as DNA, the CDR3 is TGTGCCTGGAGTGTAGGAGGCTCTGGAAACACCATATATTTT. This codes for CAWSVGGSGNTIYF. The chain has TRBV30 and TRBJ1-3, with D hard to call. The V end lost 0 bases, the J end lost 0 bases, and 6 bases lay between the germline ends. CDR1 is GTSNPN and CDR2 is SVGIG in the germline V gene (reference sequence). This CDR3 has 14 amino acids.

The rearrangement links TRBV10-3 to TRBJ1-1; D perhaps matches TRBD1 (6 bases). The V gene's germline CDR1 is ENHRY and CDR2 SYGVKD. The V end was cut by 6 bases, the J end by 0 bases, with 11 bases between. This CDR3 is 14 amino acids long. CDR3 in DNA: TGTGCCATCAGGGCCGGACAGATGAACACTGAAGCTTTCTTT. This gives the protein CAIRAGQMNTEAFF.

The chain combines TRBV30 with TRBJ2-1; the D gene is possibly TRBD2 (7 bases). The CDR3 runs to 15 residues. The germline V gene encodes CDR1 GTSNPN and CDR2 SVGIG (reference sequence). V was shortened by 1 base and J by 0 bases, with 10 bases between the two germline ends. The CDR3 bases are TGTGCCTGGAGTGGCGGGGGCCGCTCCTACAATGAGCAGTTCTTC. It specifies CAWSGGGRSYNEQFF.